Below are 28 T cell receptor beta chains sequenced from a single sample in a study of vaccination and CD4 T cells after COVID-19. Treatment: approximately 9-day PBMC culture with coronavirus spike peptide pools or control peptides (ViraFEST assay). Sequencing of DNA taken from cultured CD4+ T cells relied on the Oncomine TCR Beta short-read assay. One entry per CDR3 protein, called by TCRdb with MiXCR from the PCR reads. The table has around 12,000 distinct CDR3 sequences, over 40% seen once. Their antigen targets remain unknown. Sequencing was carried out using CD4+ T cells from blood, cultured in vitro. The receptors originated from a human donor who had recovered from COVID-19.

This clonotype was counted a few times. The chain has TRBV6-1 and TRBJ1-1; the match to TRBD1 covers 8 bases. The CDR3 has 15 residues. The germline CDR1 and CDR2 sequences are MNHNS and SASEGT. The trim removed 6 bases at V and 3 bases at J, leaving 9 bases unmatched. The CDR3 region is CASRRTGLGDTEAFF. The CDR3 bases are TGTGCCAGCAGGAGGACAGGGTTAGGGGACACTGAAGCTTTCTTT.

The chain joins TRBV14 to TRBJ2-2, with D hard to call. Trimming left V 4 bases short and J 5 bases short, with 11 bases between. CDR3 length equals 14 residues. Per germline, CDR1 SGHDN and CDR2 FVKESK. The CDR3 DNA follows: TGTGCCAGCAGCCCGATTAAGTGGACCGGGGAGCTGTTTTTT. Residues: CASSPIKWTGELFF. The full variable domain, with the rest looked up from reference TRBV14 and TRBJ2-2, is EAGVTQFPSHSVIEKGQTVTLRCDPISGHDNLYWYRRVMGKEIKFLLHFVKESKQDESGMPNNRFLAERTGGTYSTLKVQPAELEDSGVYFCASSPIKWTGELFFGEGSRLTVL.

The chain uses TRBV7-3 and TRBJ2-2; maybe TRBD2 (6 bases). Germline values: CDR1 SGHTA, CDR2 FQGTGA. The CDR3 loop spans 16 amino acids. With 5 bases removed from V and 7 bases from J, the gap between germline ends came to 20 bases. The CDR3 bases are TGTGCCAGCAGCCGGCCCGGGAGCCGGAAGGACGGGGAGCTGTTTTTT. This gives the protein CASSRPGSRKDGELFF. The full variable domain, in which reference TRBV7-3 and TRBJ2-2 provide the parts outside the CDR3, is GAGVSQTPSNKVTEKGKYVELRCDPISGHTALYWYRQSLGQGPEFLIYFQGTGAADDSGLPNDRFFAVRPEGSVSTLKIQRTERGDSAVYLCASSRPGSRKDGELFFGEGSRLTVL.

The CDR3 DNA is TGTGCCACCAGTGATTCGCCACCGACCTACGAGCAGTACTTC. Its protein is CATSDSPPTYEQYF. The rearrangement uses TRBV24-1 and TRBJ2-7; the D is unclear. The germline V and J ends were trimmed by 2 bases and 2 bases, with 9 bases remaining between them. CDR3 length: 14 residues. CDR1 and CDR2 from the germline V gene are KGHDR and SFDVKD.

The chain uses TRBV12-3 or TRBV12-4 and TRBJ1-2, with no clear D. The V gene lost 6 bases and the J gene lost 6 bases, with 11 bases spanning the gap. CDR3 length: 12 amino acids. In DNA, the CDR3 is TGTGCCAGCAGCCTAATCGGGAATGGCTACACCTTC. Encoded protein: CASSLIGNGYTF.

The chain is built from TRBV24-1 and TRBJ2-5; D might be TRBD1 or TRBD2, each matching 5 bases. V lost 4 bases, J lost 5 bases, and 16 bases lay in between. Germline V CDR1 and CDR2: KGHDR, SFDVKD. The CDR3 is 15 amino acids. The CDR3 reads CATSDPRGPQETQYF. The CDR3 nucleotides read TGTGCCACCAGTGACCCGAGGGGCCCCCAGGAGACCCAGTACTTC.

This clonotype was seen a few times. CDR3 DNA sequence: TGCAGTGCGAAACCGGGGGCAGGGACTGGAAACACCATATATTTT. Encoded protein: CSAKPGAGTGNTIYF. The V call is TRBV20-1, the J call TRBJ1-3, with D possibly being TRBD1 (6 bases). The CDR3 loop spans 15 amino acids. Per the germline V gene, CDR1 is DFQATT and CDR2 is SNEGSKA (reference sequence). Trimming removed 6 bases from V and 2 bases from J, with 17 bases in between.

The J gene is TRBJ2-5, the V gene TRBV7-2; D is perhaps TRBD1 (6 bases). The germline gives CDR1 SGHTA, CDR2 FQGNSA. The CDR3 sequence is 13 residues long. With 3 bases removed from V and 4 bases from J, the gap between germline ends came to 9 bases. CDR3 region: CASSFTGRETQYF. The CDR3, as DNA: TGTGCCAGCAGCTTTACAGGGAGAGAGACCCAGTACTTC.

CDR3 loop: CASSGGPQYSNQPQHF. The CDR3 DNA reads as TGTGCCAGCAGTGGAGGTCCACAATATAGCAATCAGCCCCAGCATTTT. The chain carries TRBV2 and TRBJ1-5; D not certain. Germline CDR1 SNHLY, CDR2 FYNNEI. The CDR3 runs 16 residues. Trimming pared 4 bases from V and 0 bases from J, leaving 13 bases between.

This clonotype was observed a few times. V and J are TRBV24-1 and TRBJ2-3, with a weak D call TRBD2 (6 bases). The CDR3 loop spans 13 amino acids. Germline V gene sequence: CDR1 KGHDR, CDR2 SFDVKD. The V end was cut by 7 bases, the J end by 2 bases, with 9 bases between. CDR3 bases: TGTGCCACCAGGGGAGGCCACACAGATACGCAGTATTTT. Translated, it gives CATRGGHTDTQYF.

The table lists this clonotype with a few counts. The gene calls are TRBV7-8 and TRBJ2-5, with 7 positions matching TRBD1. V trimming: 7 bases; J trimming: 5 bases; junction bases outside the gene matches: 10. The CDR3 is 14 amino acids. The germline V gene has CDR1 SGHVS and CDR2 FQNEAQ. The CDR3 DNA is TGTGCCAGCAAACCCAGACAGGGTAGTGAGACCCAGTACTTC. Its protein product is CASKPRQGSETQYF.

This clonotype was recorded a few times. V gene TRBV6-5 combines with J gene TRBJ2-1; 8 positions agree with TRBD2. The V gene's germline CDR1 is MNHEY and CDR2 SVGAGI. This CDR3 has 16 amino acids. The J segment lost 6 bases and the V segment lost 2 bases, leaving 9 bases of the junction unmatched. In nucleotides, the CDR3 is TGTGCCAGCAGTTACCCCGGGGGAGCGGGAGCCAATGAGCAGTTCTTC. It yields the protein CASSYPGGAGANEQFF.

This clonotype occurred a few times. V and J are TRBV20-1 and TRBJ1-4; possibly TRBD1 for D (6 bases). This CDR3 spans 14 amino acids. V was shortened by 0 bases and J by 4 bases, with 9 bases between the two germline ends. The germline V gene has CDR1 DFQATT and CDR2 SNEGSKA (reference sequence). The CDR3 DNA reads as TGCAGTGCTAGAGACGGACAGATTAATGAAAAACTGTTTTTT. Translated: CSARDGQINEKLFF.

Comments on this clonotype: One end of the junction does not line up with germline, which may come from a read error. The CDR3 sequence: CASSYSSPETQHF. The CDR3 nucleotides read TGTGCCAGCAGTTACTCGAGCCCGGAGACCCAGCACTTC. V usage is TRBV6-5 and J usage is TRBJ2-5; no clear D. This CDR3 contains 13 residues. Germline V gene data show CDR1 as MNHEY and CDR2 as SVGAGI.

This clonotype has just a few counts. The chain uses TRBV6-5 and TRBJ2-1; D not resolved. This CDR3 is built from 14 residues. Germline values: CDR1 MNHEY, CDR2 SVGAGI. V was clipped by 2 bases and J by 1 base, with 6 bases between them. CDR3 DNA sequence: TGTGCCAGCAGTTACGAATTTTCCTACAATGAGCAGTTCTTC. This sequence encodes CASSYEFSYNEQFF.

This chain links TRBV7-9 with TRBJ1-5, with 7 bases identical to TRBD1. This CDR3 has 15 amino acids. V lost 5 bases to trimming and J lost 4 bases; unmatched junction nucleotides: 8. CDR1 and CDR2 (germline): SEHNR, FQNEAQ (reference sequence). CDR3 region: CASSQGTVPNQPQHF. CDR3 DNA sequence: TGTGCCAGCAGCCAAGGGACAGTCCCAAATCAGCCCCAGCATTTT. The whole variable domain, remainder taken from reference TRBV7-9 and TRBJ1-5, is DTGVSQNPRHKITKRGQNVTFRCDPISEHNRLYWYRQTLGQGPEFLTYFQNEAQLEKSRLLSDRFSAERPKGSFSTLEIQRTEQGDSAMYLCASSQGTVPNQPQHFGDGTRLSIL.

The chain has TRBV18 and TRBJ2-5; 8 positions agree with TRBD1. Germline V CDR1 and CDR2: KGHSH, LQKENI. The J segment lost 2 bases and the V segment lost 6 bases, leaving 8 bases of the junction unmatched. The CDR3 extends over 15 amino acids. CDR3 coding DNA: TGTGCCAGCTCTACGGACAGGGTATATCAAGAGACCCAGTACTTC. Translation gives CASSTDRVYQETQYF.

This clonotype has only a few counts. The chain links TRBV7-2 to TRBJ2-5; TRBD2 matches 10 bases. The CDR3 contains 17 residues. Germline CDR1 reads SGHTA; CDR2 reads FQGNSA. Unmatched junction bases numbered 8, after V lost 0 bases and J lost 4 bases. This chain's CDR3 is CASSLALGAGGRETQYF. The CDR3 nucleotides are TGTGCCAGCAGCTTAGCGTTGGGAGCGGGGGGGAGAGAGACCCAGTACTTC.

This clonotype was observed a handful of times. V gene TRBV7-2 combines with J gene TRBJ2-5; D is unclear. CDR1 is SGHTA and CDR2 is FQGNSA in the germline V gene. V was cut by 5 bases and J by 1 base, with 8 bases left in between. The CDR3 runs to 13 residues. The CDR3 spells CASSPGSQETQYF. The DNA for the CDR3 is TGTGCCAGCAGCCCCGGGTCCCAAGAGACCCAGTACTTC. Full variable domain (missing parts from reference TRBV7-2 and TRBJ2-5): GAGVSQSPSNKVTEKGKDVELRCDPISGHTALYWYRQSLGQGLEFLIYFQGNSAPDKSGLPSDRFSAERTGGSVSTLTIQRTQQEDSAVYLCASSPGSQETQYFGPGTRLLVL.

This clonotype was seen a handful of times. This chain joins TRBV28 and TRBJ2-1; tentative D call: TRBD1 (7 bases). Trimming stripped 7 bases from V and 1 base from J, with 14 bases between. This CDR3 has 15 amino acids. CDR1 is MDHEN and CDR2 is SYDVKM in the germline V gene. CDR3 sequence: CASTMAGGSYNEQFF. DNA for the CDR3: TGTGCCAGCACCATGGCAGGGGGGTCCTACAATGAGCAGTTCTTC.

The genes are TRBV12-3 or TRBV12-4 and TRBJ1-5; the D is unclear. V lost 2 bases and J lost 6, with 8 bases in between. CDR3 length equals 13 residues. CDR3 sequence reads: CASSLFGSQPQHF. In DNA form, the CDR3 reads TGTGCCAGCAGTTTATTTGGTTCTCAGCCCCAGCATTTT.

This clonotype showed up just a few times. V usage is TRBV11-2 and J usage is TRBJ1-2; D remains unclear. With 1 base removed from V and 1 base from J, the gap between germline ends came to 7 bases. In germline, CDR1 is SGHAT, CDR2 FQNNGV. CDR3 length equals 14 residues. The CDR3 sequence: CASSLGPINYGYTF. CDR3 bases: TGTGCCAGCAGCTTAGGTCCCATTAACTATGGCTACACCTTC.

The V and J genes are TRBV19 and TRBJ1-1; unclear D gene. The germline CDR1 and CDR2 sequences are LNHDA and SQIVND (reference sequence). The CDR3 has 15 residues. Trimming stripped 5 bases from V and 0 bases from J, with 13 bases between. The CDR3 spells CASSQDAALNTEAFF. The CDR3 DNA sequence: TGTGCCAGTAGTCAGGACGCGGCTTTGAACACTGAAGCTTTCTTT.

The chain carries TRBV12-3 or TRBV12-4 and TRBJ2-3; D is possibly TRBD2 (5 bases). This CDR3 has 15 residues. The V gene lost 5 bases and the J gene lost 1 base, with 13 bases spanning the gap. CDR3 residues: CASSTSGSRTDTQYF. Written as DNA, the CDR3 is TGTGCCAGCAGTACCTCGGGGTCCCGCACAGATACGCAGTATTTT.

The J gene is TRBJ2-1, the V gene TRBV18; 9 positions agree with TRBD2. The CDR3 is 16 amino acids. Trimming cost V 0 bases and J 5 bases; bases outside gene matches: 5. CDR1 and CDR2 from the germline V gene are KGHSH and LQKENI. CDR3 sequence: CASSPPGLAGNNEQFF. The CDR3 DNA reads as TGTGCCAGCTCACCACCGGGTCTAGCGGGAAACAATGAGCAGTTCTTC.

This clonotype has only a few counts. J is TRBJ1-2 and V is TRBV20-1, with 8 bases fitting TRBD1. There are 14 residues in the CDR3. The J segment lost 4 bases and the V segment lost 5 bases, leaving 9 bases of the junction unmatched. Germline V gene data show CDR1 as DFQATT and CDR2 as SNEGSKA (reference sequence). The CDR3 DNA sequence: TGCAGTGCTCGCGCCGGGACAGGAAGCTATGGCTACACCTTC. This encodes CSARAGTGSYGYTF.

This clonotype is a singleton in its sample. The chain uses TRBV19 and TRBJ2-7, with D tentatively TRBD2 (7 bases). The CDR3 length is 15 residues. Trimming shortened V by 1 base and J by 0 bases, and 10 bases separated the two germline ends. Germline values: CDR1 LNHDA, CDR2 SQIVND (reference sequence). CDR3 sequence (DNA): TGTGCCAGTAGTATAGCGGGGGGCCCCTCCTACGAGCAGTACTTC. This sequence encodes CASSIAGGPSYEQYF.

The chain has TRBV5-1 and TRBJ2-5, with D possibly TRBD2 on 6 matching bases. The CDR3 is 15 residues long. Germline CDR1 SGHRS, CDR2 YFSETQ. Trimming took off 4 bases at V and 2 bases at J, with 15 bases between the two ends. CDR3 sequence reads: CASSLTGLRQETQYF. In DNA, the CDR3 is TGCGCCAGCAGCCTAACGGGACTCCGTCAAGAGACCCAGTACTTC.